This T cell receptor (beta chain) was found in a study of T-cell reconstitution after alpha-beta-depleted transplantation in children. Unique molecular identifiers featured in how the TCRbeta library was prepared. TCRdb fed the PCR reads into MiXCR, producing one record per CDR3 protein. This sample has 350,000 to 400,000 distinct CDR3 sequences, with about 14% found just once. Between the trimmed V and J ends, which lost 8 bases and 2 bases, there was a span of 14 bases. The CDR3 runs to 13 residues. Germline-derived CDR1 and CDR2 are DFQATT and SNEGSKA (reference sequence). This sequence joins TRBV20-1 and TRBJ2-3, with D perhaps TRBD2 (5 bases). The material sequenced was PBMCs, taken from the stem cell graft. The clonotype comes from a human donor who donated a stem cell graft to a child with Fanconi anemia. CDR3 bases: TGCAGTCTCTCCGGGGAGTTCACAGATACGCAGTATTTT. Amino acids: CSLSGEFTDTQYF.